This T cell receptor (beta chain) was recovered during a study of tumor and adjacent non-tumor tissue in lung cancer. The wider study: Aged about 30 to 76 years, patients included approximately 11 men and about five women with stage I to III disease.

This clonotype was recorded only once. The target antigen is unknown. At one end the junction does not follow the germline gene, possibly because of a read error. The template was RNA from unsorted bulk tissue. The normal lung tissue was taken more than 3 cm from the tumor edge. Study observations and caveats: Significantly higher TCR diversity was found in tumor than normal lung. Normal lung showed higher cumulative top 100 clone frequency than tumor.

This CDR3 has 14 amino acids. Germline-derived CDR1 and CDR2 are DFQATT and SNEGSKA (reference sequence). TCRbeta libraries were built with three rounds of nested PCR, modified from ARM-PCR. TCRdb re-analysed the multiplex PCR reads in MiXCR, keeping a single row per CDR3 protein. The sample carries almost 75,000 distinct CDR3 sequences, around 70% recorded once. The source of this sequence is a woman aged 45-60 years with non-small cell lung cancer. Sequences were obtained from distant non-tumor lung tissue. The chain has TRBV20-1 and TRBJ2-2; tentative D call: TRBD2 (7 bases). CDR3 sequence reads: CNARTAGISGELFF. The CDR3 nucleotides read TGCAATGCTAGGACAGCGGGAATCAGCGGGGAGCTGTTTTTT.